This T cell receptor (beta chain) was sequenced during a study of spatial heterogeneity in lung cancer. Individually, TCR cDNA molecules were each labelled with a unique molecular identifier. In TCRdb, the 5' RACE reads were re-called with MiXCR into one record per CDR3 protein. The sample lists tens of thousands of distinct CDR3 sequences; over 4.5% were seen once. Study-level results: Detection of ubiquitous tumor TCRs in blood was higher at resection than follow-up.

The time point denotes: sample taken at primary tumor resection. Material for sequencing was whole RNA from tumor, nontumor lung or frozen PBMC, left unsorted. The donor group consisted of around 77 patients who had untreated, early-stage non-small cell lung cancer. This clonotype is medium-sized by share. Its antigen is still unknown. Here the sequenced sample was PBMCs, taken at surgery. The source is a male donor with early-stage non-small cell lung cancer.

DNA for the CDR3: TGTGCCAGCAGCAGGGCTTCCCTCTCCTACGAGCAGTACTTC. Amino acids: CASSRASLSYEQYF. The V gene is TRBV5-5, the J gene TRBJ2-7; D uncertain. Trimming removed 4 bases from V and 0 bases from J, with 11 bases in between. The CDR3 sequence is 14 residues long. Germline V CDR1 and CDR2: SGHKS, YYEKEE (reference sequence).